The 32 T cell receptor beta chains below come from one sample, sequenced in a study of T cell changes during pregnancy in multiple sclerosis. The protocol was immunoSEQ multiplex PCR, while the TCRdb copy is restricted to in-frame clones and leaves out a portion. The repertoire consists of some 80,000 clones, with more than 80% occurring once and the leading ten covering about 1%. The sample here was peripheral blood, taken in the first trimester of pregnancy. The receptor source for this set is a female donor in good health, enrolled as a control in a pregnancy study.

This chain uses TRBV6-1 with TRBJ2-1; TRBD2 matches at 11 bases. This CDR3 has 15 amino acids. V was clipped by 6 bases and J by 0 bases; unmatched bases: 1. Germline V CDR1 and CDR2: MNHNS, SASEGT. CDR3: CASSTSGSSYNEQFF. The CDR3 nucleotides are TGTGCCAGCAGCACTAGCGGGAGCTCCTACAATGAGCAGTTCTTC.

The chain has TRBV7-6 and TRBJ2-7, with D unclear. CDR1 and CDR2 from the germline V gene are SGHVS and FNYEAQ. The CDR3 has 13 amino acids. V lost 5 bases to trimming and J lost 5 bases, with 13 bases between them. CDR3 coding DNA: TGTGCCAGCAGCCTAGGCGGCTGGAACGAGCAGTACTTC. Protein sequence: CASSLGGWNEQYF.

The chain carries TRBV19 and TRBJ2-7, with 10 bases lining up with TRBD2. This CDR3 is built from 16 residues. Germline CDR1 is LNHDA and CDR2 is SQIVND (reference sequence). The V and J ends lost 1 base and 3 bases, in that order; junction bases with no gene match: 6. The CDR3 DNA reads as TGTGCCAGTAGTATAGGCCCCGCTAGCGGGGGCTACGAGCAGTACTTC. Its protein product is CASSIGPASGGYEQYF.

The chain has TRBV5-4 and TRBJ2-5; 13 bases agree with TRBD2. Unmatched junction bases numbered 12, after V lost 6 bases and J lost 1 base. Per germline, CDR1 SGHNT and CDR2 YYREEE (reference sequence). The CDR3 consists of 18 residues. The CDR3 loop reads CASTPGTSGDIGQETQYF. DNA of the CDR3: TGTGCCAGCACCCCGGGGACTAGCGGGGACATTGGCCAAGAGACCCAGTACTTC. The full variable domain, in which reference TRBV5-4 and TRBJ2-5 provide the parts outside the CDR3, is ETGVTQSPTHLIKTRGQQVTLRCSSQSGHNTVSWYQQALGQGPQFIFQYYREEENGRGNFPPRFSGLQFPNYSSELNVNALELDDSALYLCASTPGTSGDIGQETQYFGPGTRLLVL.

The V gene is TRBV2, the J gene TRBJ2-7; weak D call: TRBD2 (6 bases). This CDR3 is built from 14 residues. Deletions cut 5 bases from V and 10 bases from J, with 21 bases between. In germline, CDR1 is SNHLY, CDR2 FYNNEI. In DNA form, the CDR3 reads TGTGCCAGCAGTCGGGGGATGGCCCCTGCGGGACAGTACTTC. It is translated as CASSRGMAPAGQYF.

As DNA, the CDR3 is TGTGCCAGTAGTTTTAGCCCGAACACCGGGGAGCTGTTTTTT. This sequence encodes CASSFSPNTGELFF. This rearrangement joins TRBV19 to TRBJ2-2; D uncertain. The germline V and J ends were trimmed by 5 bases and 0 bases, with 7 bases remaining between them. Germline V gene data show CDR1 as LNHDA and CDR2 as SQIVND (reference sequence). The CDR3 extends over 14 amino acids.

V is TRBV7-2 and J is TRBJ2-2, with 11 bases matching TRBD2. J gave up 8 bases and V 6 bases, and 17 bases lay outside the gene matches. The CDR3 loop spans 18 amino acids. CDR1 is SGHTA, CDR2 FQGNSA, per germline. In DNA, the CDR3 is TGTGCCAGCAGAAACGAAACGCCGGGACTAGCGGTATTGGGGGAGCTGTTTTTT. Its protein product is CASRNETPGLAVLGELFF.

This clone was observed a handful of times. The CDR3 region is CASSSGTGEYGYTF. The CDR3 DNA follows: TGTGCCAGCTCATCCGGGACAGGGGAATATGGCTACACCTTC. The genes are TRBV18 and TRBJ1-2; TRBD1 aligns across 10 bases. Germline V gives CDR1 KGHSH, CDR2 LQKENI. CDR3 size: 14 residues. The V segment lost 5 bases and the J segment 5 bases; nucleotides outside the gene matches: 5.

This clone has just a few counts. The genes are TRBV19 and TRBJ2-1; TRBD2 matches 8 bases. The CDR3 has 15 amino acids. With V trimmed by 6 bases and J by 0 bases, 4 bases remained unmatched. Germline-derived CDR1 and CDR2 are LNHDA and SQIVND (reference sequence). The CDR3 spells CASRLSGSSYNEQFF. The CDR3 DNA follows: TGTGCCAGTAGATTAAGCGGGAGCTCCTACAATGAGCAGTTCTTC.

The chain has TRBV4-1 and TRBJ2-1, with a tentative D call TRBD1 (6 bases). Germline V CDR1 and CDR2: MGHRA, YSYEKL. V lost 3 bases to trimming and J lost 15 bases, with 15 bases between them. This CDR3 has 12 residues. The chain's CDR3 is CASSHSGTRRFF. The CDR3 DNA sequence: TGCGCCAGCAGCCATTCGGGGACACGGAGGTTCTTC.

This chain joins TRBV6-5 and TRBJ2-5, with D possibly being TRBD2 (6 bases). The end of the DNA is better explained by TRBJ2-7, so the J call may be wrong. This CDR3 spans 13 amino acids. Germline-derived CDR1 and CDR2 are MNHEY and SVGAGI. This CDR3 reads CASSAGLQSEQYF. The CDR3 DNA is TGTGCCAGCAGCGCGGGACTCCAGAGCGAGCAGTACTTC.

This chain joins TRBV19 and TRBJ2-4, with D maybe TRBD2 (6 bases). Germline V gene lookup returns CDR1 LNHDA and CDR2 SQIVND (reference sequence). Between the trimmed V and J ends, which lost 3 bases and 5 bases, there was a span of 14 bases. The CDR3 totals 15 residues. The DNA of the CDR3 is TGTGCCAGTAGTATCCTGCGCGGGGTCCAAAACATTCAGTACTTC. This codes for CASSILRGVQNIQYF. Using reference TRBV19 and TRBJ2-4 for the parts outside the CDR3, the full variable domain is DGGITQSPKYLFRKEGQNVTLSCEQNLNHDAMYWYRQDPGQGLRLIYYSQIVNDFQKGDIAEGYSVSREKKESFPLTVTSAQKNPTAFYLCASSILRGVQNIQYFGAGTRLSVL.

This chain links TRBV10-3 with TRBJ1-5; D might be TRBD1 (6 bases). The CDR3 contains 13 residues. V lost 10 bases, J lost 3 bases, and 13 bases lay in between. CDR1 and CDR2 (germline): ENHRY, SYGVKD. The CDR3 spells CANLTGFNQPQHF. DNA of the CDR3: TGTGCCAACCTTACAGGGTTCAATCAGCCCCAGCATTTT.

The rearrangement uses TRBV19 and TRBJ1-2; D is ambiguous. With 8 bases removed from V and 0 bases from J, the gap between germline ends came to 13 bases. CDR3 length equals 14 residues. Per the germline V gene, CDR1 is LNHDA and CDR2 is SQIVND (reference sequence). This CDR3 reads CASRFPGANYGYTF. The DNA for the CDR3 is TGTGCCAGTCGTTTCCCGGGAGCTAACTATGGCTACACCTTC.

The chain joins TRBV2 to TRBJ2-5; 11 bases are a match to TRBD2. Trimming took 3 bases from V and 1 from J; bases not matched to a gene: 10. Germline V gene data show CDR1 as SNHLY and CDR2 as FYNNEI. The CDR3 loop spans 18 amino acids. The CDR3 is CASSEHLAGGLLQETQYF. CDR3 sequence (DNA): TGTGCCAGCAGTGAGCATCTAGCGGGGGGACTACTCCAAGAGACCCAGTACTTC. Supplemented by reference TRBV2 and TRBJ2-5, the full variable domain reads EPEVTQTPSHQVTQMGQEVILRCVPISNHLYFYWYRQILGQKVEFLVSFYNNEISEKSEIFDDQFSVERPDGSNFTLKIRSTKLEDSAMYFCASSEHLAGGLLQETQYFGPGTRLLVL.

This clone was observed a few times. The chain combines TRBV2 with TRBJ1-1, with unresolved D. Per the germline V gene, CDR1 is SNHLY and CDR2 is FYNNEI. V gave up 9 bases and J gave up 5 bases, with 16 bases separating them. This CDR3 region has 13 residues. This CDR3 is CASKREVSTEAFF. CDR3 bases: TGTGCCAGTAAGAGGGAAGTGTCAACTGAAGCTTTCTTT.

V is TRBV10-2 and J is TRBJ2-1, with TRBD2 matching 8 bases. V lost 3 bases and J lost 4; bases outside the gene matches: 14. Germline loops: CDR1 WSHSY, CDR2 SAAADI. The CDR3 length is 18 residues. CDR3 region: CASSEGTSGLGRYNEQFF. CDR3 nucleotides: TGCGCCAGCAGTGAAGGGACTAGTGGCCTCGGAAGGTACAATGAGCAGTTCTTC.

The chain uses TRBV4-1 and TRBJ1-1; TRBD1 agrees at 9 bases. CDR1 is MGHRA and CDR2 is YSYEKL in the germline V gene. CDR3 length: 16 residues. V was clipped by 3 bases and J by 5 bases; unmatched bases: 10. CDR3 DNA: TGCGCCAGCAGCCACTCCGAGGGACAGGGATGGACTGAAGCTTTCTTT. Its protein is CASSHSEGQGWTEAFF.

This chain uses TRBV5-1 with TRBJ2-3; TRBD2 matches at 11 bases. The CDR3 is 15 residues long. Germline CDR1 SGHRS, CDR2 YFSETQ. The junction had 2 bases not matched to a gene; V was cut back by 2 bases and J by 3 bases. As DNA, the CDR3 is TGCGCCAGCAGCTTATTAGCGGGGGGGACAGATACGCAGTATTTT. Protein: CASSLLAGGTDTQYF.

The gene calls are TRBV18 and TRBJ2-1; no clear D. Germline V gene sequence: CDR1 KGHSH, CDR2 LQKENI. Trimming removed 0 bases from V and 10 bases from J, with 13 bases in between. The CDR3 covers 14 residues. The CDR3 DNA sequence: TGTGCCAGCTCACCACCTAGCCCGATGAAGGAGCAGTTCTTC. Translation gives CASSPPSPMKEQFF.

The chain is built from TRBV27 and TRBJ2-3; TRBD2 is a possible D gene (5 bases). Germline V CDR1 and CDR2: MNHEY, SMNVEV (reference sequence). The CDR3 length is 12 residues. Trimming pared 6 bases from V and 9 bases from J, leaving 13 bases between. The CDR3 is CASSARGKTQYF. The CDR3 bases are TGTGCCAGCAGCGCACGGGGTAAGACGCAGTATTTT.

This chain uses TRBV6-5 with TRBJ2-7, with a possible D match to TRBD1 (5 bases). CDR1 and CDR2 (germline): MNHEY, SVGAGI. V lost 2 bases, J lost 2 bases, and 13 bases lay in between. The CDR3 runs to 15 residues. The CDR3 DNA reads TGTGCCAGCAGTTACGGGGCGACAGACCCCTACGAGCAGTACTTC. It is translated as CASSYGATDPYEQYF.

The rearrangement joins TRBV7-2 to TRBJ2-1; a possible D gene is TRBD2 (7 bases). Germline CDR1 reads SGHTA; CDR2 reads FQGNSA. With 2 bases removed from V and 3 bases from J, the gap between germline ends came to 14 bases. The CDR3 is 16 amino acids. CDR3 bases: TGTGCCAGCAGCTTACAAGGGGGGGCTAGCTACAATGAGCAGTTCTTC. It translates to CASSLQGGASYNEQFF.

This chain uses TRBV11-2 with TRBJ1-2, with TRBD1 identical over 7 bases. There are 13 residues in the CDR3. The ends lost 0 bases at V and 7 bases at J; junction bases unmatched: 2. Germline loops: CDR1 SGHAT, CDR2 FQNNGV. CDR3 protein: CASSLDRGLGYTF. The CDR3, as DNA: TGTGCCAGCAGCTTAGATAGGGGGCTTGGCTACACCTTC.

The chain recombines TRBV28 with TRBJ2-7, with a tentative D call TRBD1 (5 bases). In germline, CDR1 is MDHEN, CDR2 SYDVKM. Trimming pared 2 bases from V and 2 bases from J, leaving 13 bases between. CDR3 size: 15 residues. The CDR3 DNA follows: TGTGCCAGCAGTTTAGGGGCGATCTCAACCTACGAGCAGTACTTC. As protein: CASSLGAISTYEQYF.

V gene TRBV28 combines with J gene TRBJ2-1, with 8 positions matching TRBD2. Germline CDR1 reads MDHEN; CDR2 reads SYDVKM. The CDR3 loop spans 16 amino acids. Germline trimming cut 7 bases from V and 4 bases from J; bases unmatched to any gene: 12. The CDR3 sequence is CASTFLSGIRYNEQFF. Written as DNA, the CDR3 is TGTGCCAGCACTTTCCTTAGCGGGATCAGGTACAATGAGCAGTTCTTC.

The chain carries TRBV13 and TRBJ1-2; 11 bases line up with TRBD1. Germline-derived CDR1 and CDR2 are PRHDT and FYEKMQ (reference sequence). V lost 5 bases to trimming and J lost 4 bases; unmatched junction nucleotides: 3. The length of the CDR3 is 14 residues. As DNA, the CDR3 is TGTGCCAGCAGCACCGGGACAGGGGGCTATGGCTACACCTTC. Residues: CASSTGTGGYGYTF. Full variable domain (rest looked up from reference TRBV13 and TRBJ1-2): AAGVIQSPRHLIKEKRETATLKCYPIPRHDTVYWYQQGPGQDPQFLISFYEKMQSDKGSIPDRFSAQQFSDYHSELNMSSLELGDSALYFCASSTGTGGYGYTFGSGTRLTVV.

This clone was detected once. This chain connects TRBV6-5 to TRBJ1-5, with D perhaps TRBD1 (5 bases). Looked up from germline, CDR1 is MNHEY and CDR2 is SVGAGI. The CDR3 totals 16 residues. V was cut by 2 bases and J by 1 base, with 12 bases left in between. In DNA, the CDR3 is TGTGCCAGCAGTTACAGCCAGGACACAAGCAATCAGCCCCAGCATTTT. Its protein product is CASSYSQDTSNQPQHF.

V usage is TRBV15 and J usage is TRBJ2-2; 8 nucleotides match TRBD1. The CDR3 spans 17 residues. In germline, CDR1 is LNHNV, CDR2 YYDKDF (reference sequence). The junction had 6 bases not matched to a gene; V was cut back by 2 bases and J by 1 base. CDR3 sequence (DNA): TGTGCCACCAGCAGATCCGCCGGGACAGGGAACACCGGGGAGCTGTTTTTT. This gives the protein CATSRSAGTGNTGELFF.

This chain uses TRBV18 with TRBJ1-3; D gene ambiguous. This CDR3 spans 19 amino acids. The ends were cut back, 2 bases at V and 0 bases at J, with 20 bases in the middle. Germline CDR1 KGHSH, CDR2 LQKENI. CDR3 region: CASSPIQWRESRSGNTIYF. In nucleotides, the CDR3 is TGTGCCAGCTCACCAATTCAATGGAGAGAGTCACGCTCTGGAAACACCATATATTTT.

V usage is TRBV19 and J usage is TRBJ2-7; D gene ambiguous. The ends were cut back, 5 bases at V and 0 bases at J, with 11 bases in the middle. This CDR3 is built from 14 residues. Germline V lookup: CDR1 LNHDA, CDR2 SQIVND (reference sequence). The CDR3: CASSPQVNSYEQYF. The CDR3 DNA reads TGTGCCAGTAGTCCCCAGGTTAACTCCTACGAGCAGTACTTC.

This chain joins TRBV6-1 and TRBJ1-5; TRBD1 might be the D (5 bases). Germline V lookup: CDR1 MNHNS, CDR2 SASEGT. V was pared by 6 bases and J by 5 bases, with 14 bases between. This CDR3 has 14 residues. The CDR3 protein is CASRTESAYQPQHF. The CDR3 bases are TGTGCCAGCAGGACAGAAAGCGCCTATCAGCCCCAGCATTTT.